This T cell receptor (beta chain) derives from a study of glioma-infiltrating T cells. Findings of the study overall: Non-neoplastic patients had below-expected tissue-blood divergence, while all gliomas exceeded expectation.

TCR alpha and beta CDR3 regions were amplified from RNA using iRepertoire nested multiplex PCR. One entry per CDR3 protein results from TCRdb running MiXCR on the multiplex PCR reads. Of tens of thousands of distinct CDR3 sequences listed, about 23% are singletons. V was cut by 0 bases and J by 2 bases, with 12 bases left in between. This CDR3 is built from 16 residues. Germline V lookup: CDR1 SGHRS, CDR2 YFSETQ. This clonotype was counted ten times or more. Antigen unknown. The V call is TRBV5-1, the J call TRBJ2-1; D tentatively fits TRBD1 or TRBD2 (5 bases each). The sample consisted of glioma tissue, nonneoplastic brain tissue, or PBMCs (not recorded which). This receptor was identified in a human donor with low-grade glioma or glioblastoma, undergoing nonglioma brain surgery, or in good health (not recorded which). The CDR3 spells CASSLVAVGPYNEQFF. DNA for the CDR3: TGCGCCAGCAGCTTGGTGGCGGTGGGACCCTACAATGAGCAGTTCTTC.